A single T cell receptor (beta chain) is shown here with its context. Measured with immunoSEQ multiplex PCR; TCRdb has only the in-frame clones, and not every one. This table has 100,000 to 150,000 clones, about 90% appearing once. The record originates from a study of control samples from healthy donors and cancer patients. Per germline, CDR1 SEHNR and CDR2 FQNEAQ (reference sequence). The CDR3 contains 16 residues. V lost 2 bases, J lost 3 bases, and 16 bases lay in between. Sequenced input: blood. This TCR was recovered from a woman aged 45-60 years in good health. The chain couples TRBV7-9 to TRBJ1-1; perhaps TRBD1 as D (5 bases). The CDR3 is CASSLTGLVGDTEAFF. The CDR3 nucleotides are TGTGCCAGCAGCTTAACAGGTCTCGTGGGGGACACTGAAGCTTTCTTT.